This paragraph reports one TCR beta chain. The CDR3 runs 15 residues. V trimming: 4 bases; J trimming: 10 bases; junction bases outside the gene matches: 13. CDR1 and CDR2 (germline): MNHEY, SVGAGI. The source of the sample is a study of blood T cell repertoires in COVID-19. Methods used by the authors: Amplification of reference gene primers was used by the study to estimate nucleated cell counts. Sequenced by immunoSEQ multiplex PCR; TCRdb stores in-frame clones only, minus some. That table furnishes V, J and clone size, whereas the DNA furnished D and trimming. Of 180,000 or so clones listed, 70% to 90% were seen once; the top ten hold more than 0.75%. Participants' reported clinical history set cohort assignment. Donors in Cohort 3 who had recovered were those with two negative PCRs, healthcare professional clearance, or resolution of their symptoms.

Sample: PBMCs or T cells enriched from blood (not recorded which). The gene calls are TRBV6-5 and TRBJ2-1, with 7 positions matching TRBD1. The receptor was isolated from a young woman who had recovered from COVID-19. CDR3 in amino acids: CASSLLDRVISEQFF. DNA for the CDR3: TGTGCCAGCAGTTTATTAGACAGGGTAATCTCGGAGCAGTTCTTC.